This entry lists 5 T cell receptor beta chains sequenced from one sample in a study of T cell repertoires in cytomegalovirus infection. MiXCR, run by TCRdb on the reads, gives a single entry per CDR3 protein. The sample has under 350,000 distinct CDR3 sequences, around 10% seen once; the top ten hold more than 2.5%. Sequenced: PBMCs. These receptors originate from a human donor in good health (CMV status not recorded). Some clones in this sample may be carry-over from other donors' samples.

This clonotype was counted at least ten times. The genes are TRBV7-6 and TRBJ2-2, with D perhaps given as TRBD1 or TRBD2 (5 bases each). This CDR3 spans 14 amino acids. Germline V gene data show CDR1 as SGHVS and CDR2 as FNYEAQ. The V end was cut by 4 bases, the J end by 5 bases, with 11 bases between. The CDR3 here is CASSSGPRTGELFF. Here the CDR3 DNA reads TGTGCCAGCAGCTCGGGACCGAGAACCGGGGAGCTGTTTTTT. Combining the CDR3 with reference TRBV7-6 and TRBJ2-2 gives the whole variable domain GAGVSQSPRYKVTKRGQDVALRCDPISGHVSLYWYRQALGQGPEFLTYFNYEAQQDKSGLPNDRFSAERPEGSISTLTIQRTEQRDSAMYRCASSSGPRTGELFFGEGSRLTVL.

In this sample, this clonotype turned up many times. This chain's CDR3 is CSAIGGGPGDTQYF. CDR3 nucleotides: TGCAGTGCTATTGGCGGGGGGCCCGGAGATACGCAGTATTTT. The chain uses TRBV20-1 and TRBJ2-3; 8 bases line up with TRBD2. This CDR3 spans 14 amino acids. The junction had 8 bases not matched to a gene; V was cut back by 4 bases and J by 5 bases. Germline assignment: CDR1 DFQATT and CDR2 SNEGSKA (reference sequence).

This clonotype was observed many times. V usage is TRBV6-2 or TRBV6-3 and J usage is TRBJ2-7; the D gene is possibly TRBD1 (5 bases). Germline V gives CDR1 MNHEY, CDR2 SVGEGT. The V gene lost 4 bases and the J gene lost 3 bases, with 10 bases spanning the gap. The CDR3 sequence is 13 residues long. The CDR3 region is CASSFDSHYEQYV. The CDR3 bases are TGTGCCAGCAGTTTTGACAGTCACTACGAGCAGTACGTC.

This clonotype has only a few counts. The chain employs TRBV2 and TRBJ1-1, with 7 bases identical to TRBD1. With V trimmed by 3 bases and J by 3 bases, 7 bases remained unmatched. In germline, CDR1 is SNHLY, CDR2 FYNNEI. This CDR3 has 15 residues. CDR3 amino acids: CASSDLAQGYTEAFF. Here the CDR3 DNA reads TGTGCCAGCAGTGATTTGGCACAGGGGTACACTGAAGCTTTCTTT.

At least ten counts were recorded for this clonotype. V usage is TRBV4-2 and J usage is TRBJ2-7; D is unclear. Looked up from germline, CDR1 is LGHNA and CDR2 is YNFKEQ. The CDR3 runs to 14 residues. The germline V and J ends were trimmed by 3 bases and 7 bases, with 16 bases remaining between them. CDR3 nucleotides: TGTGCCAGCAGCCAGAGTGATAGCCCTTGGGAGCAGTACTTC. It yields the protein CASSQSDSPWEQYF.